These 3 T cell receptor beta chains were all obtained from the same sample, sequenced in a study of blood T cell repertoires in COVID-19. Method: immunoSEQ multiplex PCR; TCRdb's copy keeps in-frame clones and lacks some. The table has approximately 260,000 clones, 87% seen once. The sequenced sample was peripheral blood. Receptor source: a man in his fifties or sixties who had recovered from COVID-19.

The V and J genes are TRBV7-9 and TRBJ2-7; TRBD1 matches 7 bases. Germline V gene lookup returns CDR1 SEHNR and CDR2 FQNEAQ (reference sequence). The CDR3 runs to 14 residues. The V gene end was trimmed by 4 bases and the J gene end by 4 bases; junction bases not matched to a gene: 7. DNA for the CDR3: TGTGCCAGCAGCTCAGGGACAGCCGTTTACGAGCAGTACTTC. Protein: CASSSGTAVYEQYF.

This clone was seen just once. The chain employs TRBV3-1 (or the pseudogene TRBV3-2) and TRBJ2-5; 8 nucleotides agree with TRBD2. V gave up 8 bases and J gave up 2 bases; unmatched junction bases: 7. The CDR3 covers 14 residues. CDR1 LGHDT and CDR2 YNNKEL come from the germline V gene (reference sequence). CDR3: CASATSGIQETQYF. CDR3 in DNA: TGTGCCAGCGCTACTAGCGGTATTCAAGAGACCCAGTACTTC.

This clone came up once. The chain has TRBV11-2 and TRBJ2-6; D not certain. Germline V gene lookup returns CDR1 SGHAT and CDR2 FQNNGV. With 5 bases removed from V and 2 bases from J, the gap between germline ends came to 19 bases. The CDR3 length is 18 residues. The CDR3 DNA reads as TGTGCCAGCAGCCTAAACCAAGGAACGCGGCCTGGGGCCAACGTCCTGACTTTC. Protein: CASSLNQGTRPGANVLTF. The entire variable domain, with the rest obtained from reference TRBV11-2 and TRBJ2-6, is as follows: EAGVAQSPRYKIIEKRQSVAFWCNPISGHATLYWYQQILGQGPKLLIQFQNNGVVDDSQLPKDRFSAERLKGVDSTLKIQPAKLEDSAVYLCASSLNQGTRPGANVLTFGAGSRLTVL.